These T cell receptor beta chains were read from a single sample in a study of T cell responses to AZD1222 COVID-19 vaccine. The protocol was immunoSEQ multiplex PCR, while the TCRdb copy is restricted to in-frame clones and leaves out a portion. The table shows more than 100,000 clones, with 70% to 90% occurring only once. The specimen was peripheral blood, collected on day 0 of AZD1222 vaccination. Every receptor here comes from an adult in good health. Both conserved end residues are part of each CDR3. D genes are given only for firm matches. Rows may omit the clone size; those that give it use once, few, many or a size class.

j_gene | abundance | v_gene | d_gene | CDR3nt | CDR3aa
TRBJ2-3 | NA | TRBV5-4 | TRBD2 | TGTGCCAGCAGCTTGGAGCGGGAGACAGATACGCAGTATTTT | CASSLERETDTQYF
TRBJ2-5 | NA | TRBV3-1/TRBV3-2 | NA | TGTGCCAGCAGCCGCTATGGACTTCCCCAAGAGACCCAGTACTTC | CASSRYGLPQETQYF
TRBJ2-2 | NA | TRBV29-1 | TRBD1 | TGCAGCGTTGGGACAGGGGGCAGCGGGGAGCTGTTTTTT | CSVGTGGSGELFF
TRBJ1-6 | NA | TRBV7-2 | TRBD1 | TGTGCCAGCAGCTCCCGACCGACAGGGTCTGATTCACCCCTCCACTTT | CASSSRPTGSDSPLHF
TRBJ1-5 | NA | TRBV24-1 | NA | TGTGCCACCAGTGAGGGAGGTCTCGAAACCCAGCATTTT | CATSEGGLETQHF
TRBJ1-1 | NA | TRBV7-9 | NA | TGTGCCAGCAGCTTAGCCATGGGCACGTTGACTGAAGCTTTCTTT | CASSLAMGTLTEAFF
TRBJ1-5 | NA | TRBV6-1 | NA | TGTGCCAGCAGTGAACGGCAGCCCCAGCATTTT | CASSERQPQHF
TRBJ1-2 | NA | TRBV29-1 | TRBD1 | TGCAGCGTTGAAGAGGGACAGCGCAGGTCCTATGGCTACACCTTC | CSVEEGQRRSYGYTF
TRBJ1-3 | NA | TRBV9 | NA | TGTGCCAGCAGCCCGCGACCGGCGAGGGACACCATATATTTT | CASSPRPARDTIYF
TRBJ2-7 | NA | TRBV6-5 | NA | TGTGCCAGCCGCTTGTTTGGAGGGCCGTCCTACGAGCAGTACTTC | CASRLFGGPSYEQYF
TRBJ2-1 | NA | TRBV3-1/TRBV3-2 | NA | TGTGCCAGCAGCCAAACGGCGGTGTACAATGAGCAGTTCTTC | CASSQTAVYNEQFF
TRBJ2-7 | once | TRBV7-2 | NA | TGTGCCAGCAGCTTGAAGCCCTACGAGCAGTACTTC | CASSLKPYEQYF
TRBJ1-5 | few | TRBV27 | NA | TGTGCCAGCAGTTCCAGGGTACCTCCAAGCTTCAGCAATCAGCCCCAGCATTTT | CASSSRVPPSFSNQPQHF
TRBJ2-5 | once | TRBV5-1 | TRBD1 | TGCGCCAGCAGCACGGGGACAGTACAAGAGACCCAGTACTTC | CASSTGTVQETQYF
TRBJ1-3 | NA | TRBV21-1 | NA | TGTGCCAGCAGCAAAGCCGGGACAGGACGCTCTGGAAACACCATATATTTT | CASSKAGTGRSGNTIYF
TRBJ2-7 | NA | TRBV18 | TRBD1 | TGTGCCAGCTCACCCAGACAGGGGGCGGCTTCCGAGCAGTACTTC | CASSPRQGAASEQYF
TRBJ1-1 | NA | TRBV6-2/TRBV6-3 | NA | TGTGCCAGCAGTTACCAGGGATTGAACACTGAAGCTTTCTTT | CASSYQGLNTEAFF
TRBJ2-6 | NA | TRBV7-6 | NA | TGTGCCAGCAGCTTAGCGGCGGGATCTGGGGCCAACGTCCTGACTTTC | CASSLAAGSGANVLTF
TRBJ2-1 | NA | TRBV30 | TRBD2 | TGTGCCTCCCGACTAGCGGGAGCCTCAGATGAGCAGTTCTTC | CASRLAGASDEQFF
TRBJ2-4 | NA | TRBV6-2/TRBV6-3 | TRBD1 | TGTGCCAGCAGTCACAGGACAGGGGAGGACATTCAGTACTTC | CASSHRTGEDIQYF
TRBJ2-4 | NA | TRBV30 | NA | TGTGCCGCCGCCCCGCAGGGGGCCAAAAACATTCAGTACTTC | CAAAPQGAKNIQYF
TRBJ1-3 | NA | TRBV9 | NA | TGTGCCAGCAGCCCACCAGGACAAAACTCTGGAAACACCATATATTTT | CASSPPGQNSGNTIYF
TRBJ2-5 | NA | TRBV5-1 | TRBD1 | TGCGCCAGCAGTACAGGGGGCAGGGAGACCCAGTACTTC | CASSTGGRETQYF
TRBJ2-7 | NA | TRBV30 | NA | TGTGCCTGGAGTGTACAAGGCTACGAGCAGTACTTC | CAWSVQGYEQYF
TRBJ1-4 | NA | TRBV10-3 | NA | TGTGCCATCAGTGAGTCGATCGGAACAACTAATGAAAAACTGTTTTTT | CAISESIGTTNEKLFF
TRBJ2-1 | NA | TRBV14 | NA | TGTGCCAGCAGCGCCCCCGGGACTTCTTACAATGAGCAGTTCTTC | CASSAPGTSYNEQFF
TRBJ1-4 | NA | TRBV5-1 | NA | TGCGCCAGCAGCCCGGGGCAGGGACGGACACCGAATGAAAAACTGTTTTTT | CASSPGQGRTPNEKLFF
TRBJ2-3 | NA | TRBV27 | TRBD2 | TGTGCCAGCCGGGAAAAAGGACTAGCAGGGAGGGCAGATACGCAGTATTTT | CASREKGLAGRADTQYF
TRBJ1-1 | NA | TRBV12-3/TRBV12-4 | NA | TGTGCCAGCAGTTACGGATGGAACACTGAAGCTTTCTTT | CASSYGWNTEAFF
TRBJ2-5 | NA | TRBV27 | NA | TGTGCCAGCAGTTTATCGAGACCAGGGGTGCACCAAGAGACCCAGTACTTC | CASSLSRPGVHQETQYF
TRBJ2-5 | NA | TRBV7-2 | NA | TGTGCCAGCAGCTCGGGCCCTGGGGAGACCCAGTACTTC | CASSSGPGETQYF
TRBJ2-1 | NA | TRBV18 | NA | TGTGCCAGCTCACCACAGGGGCCACCCTACAATGAGCAGTTCTTC | CASSPQGPPYNEQFF
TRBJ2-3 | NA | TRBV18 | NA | TGTGCCAGCTCACCACCGACGGGAGATACGCAGTATTTT | CASSPPTGDTQYF
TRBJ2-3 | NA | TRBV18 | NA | TGTGCCAGCTCACCACTGGTTAACACAGATACGCAGTATTTT | CASSPLVNTDTQYF
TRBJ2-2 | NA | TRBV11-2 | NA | TGTGCCAGCAGCTCAACAGCCTACACCGGGGAGCTGTTTTTT | CASSSTAYTGELFF
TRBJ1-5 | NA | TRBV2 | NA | TGTGCCGGGGGGCGTGGCACAAATAGCAATCAGCCCCAGCATTTT | CAGGRGTNSNQPQHF
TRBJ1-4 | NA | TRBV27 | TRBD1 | TGTGCCAGCAGCCACGGACAGGGGAATGAAAAACTGTTTTTT | CASSHGQGNEKLFF
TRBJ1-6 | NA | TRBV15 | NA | TGTGCCACCAGCAGAGACAGGGTACTCAATTCACCCCTCCACTTT | CATSRDRVLNSPLHF
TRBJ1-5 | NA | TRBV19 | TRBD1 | TGTGCCAGTAGTATCCGGGACAGGGTTAATCAGCCCCAGCATTTT | CASSIRDRVNQPQHF
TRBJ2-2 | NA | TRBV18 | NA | TGTGCCAGCTTCAACCCAGGCAGGGCTGACGGGGAGCTGTTTTTT | CASFNPGRADGELFF
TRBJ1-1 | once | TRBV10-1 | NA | TGCGCCAGCAGTGGGTCCGGGACTGAAGCTTTCTTT | CASSGSGTEAFF
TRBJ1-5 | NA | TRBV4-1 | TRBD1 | TGCGCCAGCAGCCAAGGGGAGGGACAGGGGGCCTTCCATCAGCCCCAGCATTTT | CASSQGEGQGAFHQPQHF
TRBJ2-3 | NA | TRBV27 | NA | TGTGCCAGCAGTCCGAGGACAGATACGCAGTATTTT | CASSPRTDTQYF
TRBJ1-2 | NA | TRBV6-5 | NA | TGTGCCAGCCCCCCGGGGGCCTATGGCTACACCTTC | CASPPGAYGYTF
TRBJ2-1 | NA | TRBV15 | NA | TGTGCCACCAGCAGTGTTGGGCGGGCCCAGGGGAATGAGCAGTTCTTC | CATSSVGRAQGNEQFF
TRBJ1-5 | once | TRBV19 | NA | TGTGCCAGTAGTACGACTCCCGCCCAGGGTCAGCCCCAGCATTTT | CASSTTPAQGQPQHF
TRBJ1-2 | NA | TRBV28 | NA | TGTGCCAGCAGTTTCGGGGGGGCGGCCTTCTATGGCTACACCTTC | CASSFGGAAFYGYTF
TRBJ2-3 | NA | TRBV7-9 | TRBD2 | TGTGCCAGCAGCCGCCAAGCGGGAGGGCCTGCAGATACGCAGTATTTT | CASSRQAGGPADTQYF
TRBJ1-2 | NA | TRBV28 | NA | TGTGCCAGCAGTCCACAGCCCCTGCCAGGCTACACCTTC | CASSPQPLPGYTF
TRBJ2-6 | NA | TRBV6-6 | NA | TGTGCCAGCAGTTTCTACGGGGGCTCTGGGGCCAACGTCCTGACTTTC | CASSFYGGSGANVLTF
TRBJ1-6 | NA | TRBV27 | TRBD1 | TGTGCCAGCAGTTTGACAGGGATCAATTCACCCCTCCACTTT | CASSLTGINSPLHF
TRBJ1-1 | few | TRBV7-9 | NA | TGTGCCAGCAGCCGACAGTTTGAAGCTTTCTTT | CASSRQFEAFF
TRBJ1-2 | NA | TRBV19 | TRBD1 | TGTGCCAGTAGTACAGGGGGCGCCAGGGGCTACACCTTC | CASSTGGARGYTF